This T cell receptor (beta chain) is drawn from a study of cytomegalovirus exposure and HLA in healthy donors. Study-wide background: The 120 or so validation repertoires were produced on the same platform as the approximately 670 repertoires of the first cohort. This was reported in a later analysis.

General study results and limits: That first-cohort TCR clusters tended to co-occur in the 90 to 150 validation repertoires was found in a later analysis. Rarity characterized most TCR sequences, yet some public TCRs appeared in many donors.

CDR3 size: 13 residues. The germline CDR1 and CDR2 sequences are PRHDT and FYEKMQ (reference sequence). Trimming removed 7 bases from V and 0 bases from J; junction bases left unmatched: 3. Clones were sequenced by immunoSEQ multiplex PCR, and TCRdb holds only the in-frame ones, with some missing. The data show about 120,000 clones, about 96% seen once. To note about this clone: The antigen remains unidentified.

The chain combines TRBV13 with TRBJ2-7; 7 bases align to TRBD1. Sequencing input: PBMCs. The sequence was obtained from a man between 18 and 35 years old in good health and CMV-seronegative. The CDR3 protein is CASTRDSSYEQYF. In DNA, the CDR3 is TGTGCCAGCACCCGGGACAGCTCCTACGAGCAGTACTTC.